The clone carrying this TCR beta chain was found a few times. This record comes from a study of control samples from healthy donors and cancer patients. After removal of 0 bases from V and 8 bases from J, the junction contained 6 bases not matched to a gene. The CDR3 covers 14 residues. Germline CDR1 reads SGHDT; CDR2 reads YYEEEE. Method: immunoSEQ multiplex PCR; TCRdb's copy keeps in-frame clones and lacks some. The table includes about 160,000 clones, approximately 90% detected once. Sequencing used blood. The chain links TRBV5-6 to TRBJ1-2, with 8 bases identical to TRBD1. This sequence originates from a woman aged 25-40 years in good health. DNA of the CDR3: TGTGCCAGCAGCTTGGGGACAGGGCCGAGGGGCTACACCTTC. Translated: CASSLGTGPRGYTF.